Following are 26 T cell receptor beta chains from one sample sequenced in a study of tumor-infiltrating lymphocytes in primary liver carcinoma. Making TCR beta cDNA involved around 510 ng total RNA and a constant-region primer. Libraries for TCR beta were built through three nested multiplex PCR rounds, which together made up a slightly modified ARM-PCR procedure. The study ran its first two PCR rounds for around 10 cycles each, using TRBV1-TRBV30 forward primers and a C-beta reverse primer. TCRdb re-analysed the multiplex PCR reads in MiXCR, keeping a single row per CDR3 protein. The sample includes a few hundred thousand distinct CDR3 sequences, approximately 58% of them seen just once. The source of the blood RNA was unsorted whole blood, and germline DNA was extracted as well. Sequenced sample: peripheral blood. The receptors originated from a woman under 40 with primary liver carcinoma and hepatitis B virus infection.

This chain links TRBV6-1 with TRBJ2-2; TRBD2 matches at 8 bases. Germline lookup yields CDR1 MNHNS and CDR2 SASEGT. V lost 2 bases to trimming and J lost 4 bases; unmatched junction nucleotides: 9. The CDR3 loop spans 17 amino acids. DNA of the CDR3: TGTGCCAGCAGTGAACGGGGGGGGCGCTTCAGCACCGGGGAGCTGTTTTTT. Protein product: CASSERGGRFSTGELFF.

This clonotype was counted a few times. The junction departs from germline at one end; a sequencing error may be responsible. The chain uses TRBV11-1 and TRBJ2-2; possible D gene TRBD2, 5 bases. The CDR3 is made up of 13 amino acids. Germline CDR1 is SGHAT and CDR2 is FQDESV (reference sequence). The chain's CDR3 is CASSLTNTGELVF. The CDR3 DNA is TGTGCCAGCAGCTTAACCAACACCGGGGAGCTGGTTTTT.

This clonotype was recorded at least ten times. V is TRBV6-1 and J is TRBJ2-7; 7 bases fit TRBD2. Trimming took 5 bases from V and 5 from J; bases not matched to a gene: 12. This CDR3 is built from 15 residues. CDR1 and CDR2 from the germline V gene are MNHNS and SASEGT. CDR3 DNA sequence: TGTGCCAGCAGTCCCCGGAGCGGGAAAAGTCACGAGCAGTACTTC. This codes for CASSPRSGKSHEQYF.

As concerns this clonotype: A much larger clonotype is one base distant, so this may be a read error. The chain couples TRBV4-2 to TRBJ1-1; the D gene is possibly TRBD1 (5 bases). The CDR3 runs 12 residues. V dropped 7 bases and J dropped 5 bases, with 11 bases sitting between them. Germline CDR1 reads LGHNA; CDR2 reads YNFKEQ. The CDR3 protein is CASNSWTTEAFF. DNA for the CDR3: TGTGCCAGCAACTCATGGACAACTGAAGCTTTCTTT.

This clonotype was recorded at least ten times. The chain is built from TRBV6-5 and TRBJ2-6, with 7 bases identical to TRBD2. The CDR3 runs 19 residues. V lost 6 bases, J lost 0 bases, and 14 bases stayed unmatched. Germline loops: CDR1 MNHEY, CDR2 SVGAGI. The CDR3 region is CASRPWGEGTYSGANVLTF. CDR3 nucleotides: TGTGCCAGCAGGCCCTGGGGGGAGGGAACCTACTCTGGGGCCAACGTCCTGACTTTC.

This clonotype was observed a handful of times. The J gene is TRBJ1-4, the V gene TRBV6-1; the D is unclear. V lost 0 bases and J 8 bases, leaving 7 bases between the germline ends. The CDR3 loop spans 13 amino acids. The germline V gene has CDR1 MNHNS and CDR2 SASEGT. CDR3 sequence (DNA): TGTGCCAGCAGTGAAGCAGGAGGAGAAAAACTGTTTTTT. Translating gives CASSEAGGEKLFF.

The count of this clonotype is one. The germline gene is not matched at one end of the junction; a read error may be the cause. V and J are TRBV11-2 and TRBJ2-6; tentatively, D is TRBD1 (5 bases). This CDR3 is 14 amino acids long. CDR1 is SGHAT, CDR2 FQNNGV, per germline. CDR3 DNA sequence: TGTGCCAGCAGCCACAGCTTTGGGGCCAACGTCCCGACTTTC. Its protein is CASSHSFGANVPTF. Supplemented by reference TRBV11-2 and TRBJ2-6, the full variable domain reads EAGVAQSPRYKIIEKRQSVAFWCNPISGHATLYWYQQILGQGPKLLIQFQNNGVVDDSQLPKDRFSAERLKGVDSTLKIQPAKLEDSAVYLCASSHSFGANVPTFGAGSRLTVL.

A note on this clonotype: The junction departs from germline at one end; a sequencing error may be responsible. This chain links TRBV11-2 with TRBJ2-5; 12 bases are a match to TRBD2. The CDR3 is 17 residues long. Germline V gene lookup returns CDR1 SGHAT and CDR2 FQNNGV. CDR3 in amino acids: CVSRLNVLAGGLWTQYF. The DNA of the CDR3 is TGTGTCAGCAGATTAAATGTGCTAGCGGGAGGGCTCTGGACCCAGTACTTC.

A note on this clonotype: Since no conserved phenylalanine or tryptophan closes the CDR3, a read error is the likely cause. The CDR3 is CASSASGRPQETQYL. CDR3 nucleotides: TGTGCCAGCAGCGCGAGTGGTCGCCCTCAAGAGACCCAGTACCTC. This chain links TRBV7-8 with TRBJ2-5, with no clear D. Trimming left V 5 bases short and J 2 bases short, with 15 bases between. The CDR3 extends over 15 amino acids. Looked up from germline, CDR1 is SGHVS and CDR2 is FQNEAQ.

This clonotype was recorded many times. The gene calls are TRBV29-1 and TRBJ2-1; D gene unclear. V was trimmed by 6 bases and J by 8 bases, leaving 11 bases between them. Germline V gene lookup returns CDR1 SQVTM and CDR2 ANQGSEA. This CDR3 has 11 amino acids. CDR3 DNA sequence: TGCAGCGTCGCCACCGGAGATGAGCAGTTCTTC. Translated: CSVATGDEQFF.

This clonotype was counted many times. The rearrangement links TRBV6-1 to TRBJ2-4, with D possibly TRBD2 on 6 matching bases. The ends were cut back, 1 base at V and 7 bases at J, with 11 bases in the middle. Germline values: CDR1 MNHNS, CDR2 SASEGT. The length of the CDR3 is 14 residues. CDR3: CASSEGGVRNIQYF. As DNA, the CDR3 is TGTGCCAGCAGTGAAGGCGGGGTACGGAACATTCAGTACTTC.

V is TRBV6-2 or TRBV6-3 and J is TRBJ1-1, with D hard to call. The V end was cut by 0 bases, the J end by 0 bases, with 8 bases between. Germline V CDR1 and CDR2: MNHEY, SVGEGT. The CDR3 loop spans 15 amino acids. The CDR3 coding sequence is TGTGCCAGCAGTTACTCGCGACCGATGAACACTGAAGCTTTCTTT. Protein sequence: CASSYSRPMNTEAFF.

About this clonotype itself: The junction departs from the called germline gene at one end, perhaps through a read error. The rearrangement joins TRBV5-6 to TRBJ1-1, with 7 nucleotides matching TRBD1. Germline CDR1 is SGHDT and CDR2 is YYEEEE. This CDR3 has 15 amino acids. CDR3 loop: CASSQRQGRSTEVFF. CDR3 bases: TGTGCCAGCAGCCAGCGACAGGGAAGGAGCACTGAAGTTTTCTTT. Variable domain in full (rest from reference TRBV5-6 and TRBJ1-1): DAGVTQSPTHLIKTRGQQVTLRCSPKSGHDTVSWYQQALGQGPQFIFQYYEEEERQRGNFPDRFSGHQFPNYSSELNVNALLLGDSALYLCASSQRQGRSTEVFFGQGTRLTVV.

A note on this clonotype: A much larger clone sits a single nucleotide away, making a read error possible. The chain is built from TRBV4-3 and TRBJ2-1, with 13 bases aligning to TRBD2. The germline CDR1 and CDR2 sequences are LGHNA and YSLEER. The CDR3 is 17 residues long. The CDR3 is CTSSSRLAGGLYNEQFF. Here the CDR3 DNA reads TGCACCAGCAGCAGCCGACTAGCGGGAGGACTGTACAATGAGCAGTTCTTC.

Worth noting for this clonotype: A read error may explain this, as a much larger clone is one base away. V and J are TRBV29-1 and TRBJ2-7; 9 bases agree with TRBD1. There are 13 residues in the CDR3. Germline V gene data show CDR1 as SQVTM and CDR2 as ANQGSEA. The CDR3 is CRVWTGASYEQYF. The CDR3 DNA reads TGCCGCGTTTGGACAGGGGCCTCCTACGAGCAGTACTTC.

V usage is TRBV28 and J usage is TRBJ1-2; D may be TRBD1 (5 bases). Germline V gives CDR1 MDHEN, CDR2 SYDVKM. This CDR3 is built from 14 residues. V lost 6 bases and J 8 bases, leaving 19 bases between the germline ends. The CDR3 DNA reads as TGTGCCAGCAGCCTTCTGGAACCCCAGGGAGGCTACACCTTC. It encodes CASSLLEPQGGYTF.

Concerning this clonotype itself: A read error may produce the germline difference seen at one junction end. The chain carries TRBV6-1 and TRBJ1-2; 9 bases are shared with TRBD1. Germline lookup yields CDR1 MNHNS and CDR2 SASEGT. The CDR3 contains 16 residues. CDR3 coding DNA: TGTGCCAGCAGTGAATGGGGAGGGGACAGGGTGGATGGCCACACCTTC. It codes for CASSEWGGDRVDGHTF.

In this sample, this clonotype turned up many times. The CDR3 reads CASRATSRETQYF. CDR3 nucleotides: TGTGCCAGCAGAGCGACTAGCAGAGAGACCCAGTACTTC. V gene TRBV6-5 combines with J gene TRBJ2-5; 7 bases line up with TRBD2. Losses at the gene ends were 6 bases for V and 4 bases for J; bases not matched to a gene: 5. Looked up from germline, CDR1 is MNHEY and CDR2 is SVGAGI. The CDR3 has 13 amino acids.

V and J are TRBV7-8 and TRBJ2-1, with D tentatively TRBD2 (5 bases). V was clipped by 8 bases and J by 4 bases, with 9 bases between them. The CDR3 loop spans 12 amino acids. In germline, CDR1 is SGHVS, CDR2 FQNEAQ. The CDR3 DNA reads as TGTGCCAGCCTGGGGAGTTACAATGAGCAGTTCTTC. Translated: CASLGSYNEQFF.

This clonotype was seen a handful of times. One base away lies a much larger clone, so this may be a sequencing read error. The V gene is TRBV11-2, the J gene TRBJ2-2; no definite D call. The CDR3 length is 15 residues. Germline V lookup: CDR1 SGHAT, CDR2 FQNNGV. The V end lost 5 bases, the J end lost 3 bases, and 13 bases lay between the germline ends. CDR3 sequence: CASSQMTRDTGELFF. The CDR3 nucleotides read TGTGCCAGCAGCCAGATGACAAGGGACACCGGGGAGCTGTTTTTT.

This clonotype was picked up a small number of times. The chain combines TRBV7-8 with TRBJ2-6; tentative D call: TRBD2 (5 bases). Trimming pared 4 bases from V and 3 bases from J, leaving 16 bases between. Germline V gives CDR1 SGHVS, CDR2 FQNEAQ. The CDR3 has 17 amino acids. The CDR3 reads CASSWWTSLGGANVLTF. For the CDR3, the DNA is TGTGCCAGCAGCTGGTGGACTTCCCTCGGTGGGGCCAACGTCCTGACTTTC. Drawing the rest from reference TRBV7-8 and TRBJ2-6, the complete variable domain is GAGVSQSPRYKVAKRGQDVALRCDPISGHVSLFWYQQALGQGPEFLTYFQNEAQLDKSGLPSDRFFAERPEGSVSTLKIQRTQQEDSAVYLCASSWWTSLGGANVLTFGAGSRLTVL.

In its sample, this clonotype was seen a few times. The rearrangement links TRBV6-2 or TRBV6-3 to TRBJ1-5; D may be TRBD1 (5 bases). The CDR3 has 14 residues. V gave up 6 bases and J gave up 2 bases, with 11 bases separating them. Germline CDR1 reads MNHEY; CDR2 reads SVGEGT. CDR3 bases: TGTGCCAGCAGACACCGGGGCCGCAATCAGCCCCAGCATTTT. Translated: CASRHRGRNQPQHF.

The V and J genes are TRBV4-1 and TRBJ1-6; possibly TRBD1 for D (6 bases). Germline V gene data show CDR1 as MGHRA and CDR2 as YSYEKL. There are 19 residues in the CDR3. Trimming removed 4 bases at V and 6 bases at J, with 25 bases between. The CDR3 here is CASSLLLGRGARVNSPLHF. CDR3 DNA sequence: TGCGCCAGCAGCCTCCTCCTAGGGCGGGGGGCACGAGTTAATTCACCCCTCCACTTT.

The rearrangement links TRBV6-2 or TRBV6-3 to TRBJ1-6; D not resolved. Germline CDR1 is MNHEY and CDR2 is SVGEGT. The CDR3 contains 14 residues. V lost 8 bases and J lost 7, with 15 bases in between. This chain's CDR3 is CASHGVYGNSPLHF. As DNA, the CDR3 is TGTGCCAGCCACGGCGTTTACGGGAATTCACCCCTCCACTTT.

Concerning this clonotype: As the CDR3 is not closed by the conserved phenylalanine or tryptophan, this likely results from a read error. It is unclear where the CDR3 begins or ends on the DNA, so no DNA is shown, and the CDR3 is as TCRdb lists it. The rearrangement uses TRBV11-2 and TRBJ2-6; the D call TRBD2 from the table was never checked on the DNA. Germline V gene lookup returns CDR1 SGHAT and CDR2 FQNNGV. The CDR3 length is 17 residues, termini included. CDR3 sequence: CASRELKLAKNIQYFGA.

The gene calls are TRBV7-9 and TRBJ1-2; 10 bases agree with TRBD1. The CDR3 sequence is 14 residues long. V gave up 0 bases and J gave up 6 bases; unmatched junction bases: 1. Germline V gene data show CDR1 as SEHNR and CDR2 as FQNEAQ (reference sequence). This CDR3 is CASSLAGQGDGYTF. As DNA, the CDR3 is TGTGCCAGCAGCTTAGCCGGACAGGGGGATGGCTACACCTTC.